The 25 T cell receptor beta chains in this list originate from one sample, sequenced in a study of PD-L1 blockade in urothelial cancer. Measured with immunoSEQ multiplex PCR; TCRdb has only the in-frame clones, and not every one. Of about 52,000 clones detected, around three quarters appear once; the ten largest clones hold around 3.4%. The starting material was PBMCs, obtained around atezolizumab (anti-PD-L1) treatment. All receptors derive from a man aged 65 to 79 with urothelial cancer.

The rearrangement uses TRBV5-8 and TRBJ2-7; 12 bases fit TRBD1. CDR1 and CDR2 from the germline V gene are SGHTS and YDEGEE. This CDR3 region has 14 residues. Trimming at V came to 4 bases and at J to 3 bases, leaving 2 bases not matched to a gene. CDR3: CASSGTGGVYEQYF. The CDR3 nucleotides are TGTGCCAGCAGCGGGACAGGGGGCGTCTACGAGCAGTACTTC.

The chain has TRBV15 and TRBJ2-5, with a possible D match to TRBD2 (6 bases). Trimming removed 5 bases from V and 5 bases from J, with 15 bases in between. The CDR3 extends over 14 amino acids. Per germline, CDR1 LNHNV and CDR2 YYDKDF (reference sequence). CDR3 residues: CATSPLGGVETQYF. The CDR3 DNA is TGTGCCACCAGCCCACTAGGCGGGGTCGAGACCCAGTACTTC. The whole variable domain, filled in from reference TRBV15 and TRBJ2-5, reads DAMVIQNPRYQVTQFGKPVTLSCSQTLNHNVMYWYQQKSSQAPKLLFHYYDKDFNNEADTPDNFQSRRPNTSFCFLDIRSPGLGDTAMYLCATSPLGGVETQYFGPGTRLLVL.

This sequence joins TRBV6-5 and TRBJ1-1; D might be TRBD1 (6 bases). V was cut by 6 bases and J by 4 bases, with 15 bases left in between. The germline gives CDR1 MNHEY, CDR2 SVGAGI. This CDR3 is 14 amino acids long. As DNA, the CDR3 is TGTGCCAGCAGCCGCGGACAGCTTGGCACTGAAGCTTTCTTT. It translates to CASSRGQLGTEAFF.

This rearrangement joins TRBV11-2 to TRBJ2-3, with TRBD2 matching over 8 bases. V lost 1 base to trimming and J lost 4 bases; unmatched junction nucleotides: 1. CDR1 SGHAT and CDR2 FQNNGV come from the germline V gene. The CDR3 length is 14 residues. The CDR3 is CASSLAGGADTQYF. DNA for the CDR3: TGTGCCAGCAGCTTAGCGGGGGGGGCAGATACGCAGTATTTT.

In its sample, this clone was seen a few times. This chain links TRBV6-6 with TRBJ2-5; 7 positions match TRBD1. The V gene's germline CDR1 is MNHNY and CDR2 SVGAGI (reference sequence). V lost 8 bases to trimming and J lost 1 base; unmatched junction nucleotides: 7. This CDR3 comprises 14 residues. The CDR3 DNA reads TGTGCCAGCCTCTATAACAGGGGCCAAGAGACCCAGTACTTC. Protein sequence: CASLYNRGQETQYF.

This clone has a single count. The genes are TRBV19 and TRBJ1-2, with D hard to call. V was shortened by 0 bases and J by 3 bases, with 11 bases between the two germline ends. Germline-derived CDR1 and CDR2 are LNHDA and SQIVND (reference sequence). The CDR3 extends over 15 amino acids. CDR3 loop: CASSIDQDGDYGYTF. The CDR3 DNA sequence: TGTGCCAGTAGTATAGACCAAGACGGGGACTATGGCTACACCTTC.

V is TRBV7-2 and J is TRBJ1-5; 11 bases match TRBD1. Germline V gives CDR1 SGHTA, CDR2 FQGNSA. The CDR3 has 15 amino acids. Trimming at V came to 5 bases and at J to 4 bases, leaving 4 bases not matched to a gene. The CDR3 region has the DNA TGTGCCAGCAGCGCCGGGACAGGGGGGAATCAGCCCCAGCATTTT. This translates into CASSAGTGGNQPQHF.

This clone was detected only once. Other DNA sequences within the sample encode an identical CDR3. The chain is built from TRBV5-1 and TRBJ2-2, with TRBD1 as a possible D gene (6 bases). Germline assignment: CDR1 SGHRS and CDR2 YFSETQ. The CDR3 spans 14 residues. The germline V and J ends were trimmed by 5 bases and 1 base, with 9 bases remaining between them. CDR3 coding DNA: TGCGCCAGCAGTCCGACAGGGAACACCGGGGAGCTGTTTTTT. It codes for CASSPTGNTGELFF.

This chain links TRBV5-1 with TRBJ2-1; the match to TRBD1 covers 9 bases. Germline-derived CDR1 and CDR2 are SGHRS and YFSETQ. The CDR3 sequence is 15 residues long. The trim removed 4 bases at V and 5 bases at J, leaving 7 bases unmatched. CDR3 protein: CASSPGQGSHNEQFF. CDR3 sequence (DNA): TGCGCCAGCAGCCCCGGACAGGGGTCCCACAATGAGCAGTTCTTC.

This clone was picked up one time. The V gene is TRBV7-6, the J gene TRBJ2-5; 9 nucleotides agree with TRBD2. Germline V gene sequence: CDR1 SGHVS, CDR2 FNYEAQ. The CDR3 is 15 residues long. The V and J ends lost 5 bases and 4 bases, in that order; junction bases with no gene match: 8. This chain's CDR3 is CASSPIAGVGETQYF. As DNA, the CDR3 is TGTGCCAGCAGCCCAATAGCGGGAGTAGGAGAGACCCAGTACTTC.

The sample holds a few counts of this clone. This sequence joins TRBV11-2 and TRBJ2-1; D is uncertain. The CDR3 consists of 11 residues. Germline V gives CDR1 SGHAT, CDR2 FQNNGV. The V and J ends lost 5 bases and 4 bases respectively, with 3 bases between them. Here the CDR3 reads CASSAYNEQFF. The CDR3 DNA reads TGTGCCAGCAGCGCGTACAATGAGCAGTTCTTC.

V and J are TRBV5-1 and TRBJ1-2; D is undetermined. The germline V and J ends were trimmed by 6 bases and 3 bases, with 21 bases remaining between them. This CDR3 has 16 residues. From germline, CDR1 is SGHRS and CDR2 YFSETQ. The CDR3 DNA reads TGCGCCAGCACCCCGGAGGGCGGCCAAGCGGACTATGGCTACACCTTC. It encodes CASTPEGGQADYGYTF.

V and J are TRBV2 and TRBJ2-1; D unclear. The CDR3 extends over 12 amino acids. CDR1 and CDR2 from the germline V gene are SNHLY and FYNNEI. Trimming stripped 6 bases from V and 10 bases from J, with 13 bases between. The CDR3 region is CASSETANEQFF. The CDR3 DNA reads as TGTGCCAGCAGCGAAACCGCTAACGAGCAGTTCTTC.

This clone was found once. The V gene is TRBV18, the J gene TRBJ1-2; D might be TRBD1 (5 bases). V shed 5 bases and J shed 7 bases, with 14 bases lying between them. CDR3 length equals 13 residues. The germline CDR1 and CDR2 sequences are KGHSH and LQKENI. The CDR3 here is CASSTGGKPGYTF. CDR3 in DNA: TGTGCCAGCTCAACGGGGGGAAAGCCTGGCTACACCTTC.

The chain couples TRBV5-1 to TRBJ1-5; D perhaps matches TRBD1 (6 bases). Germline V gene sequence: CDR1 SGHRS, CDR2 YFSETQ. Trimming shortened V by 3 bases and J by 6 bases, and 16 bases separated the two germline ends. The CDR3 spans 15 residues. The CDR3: CASSSTGYLGQPQHF. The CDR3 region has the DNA TGCGCCAGCAGCTCAACAGGGTATTTGGGTCAGCCCCAGCATTTT.

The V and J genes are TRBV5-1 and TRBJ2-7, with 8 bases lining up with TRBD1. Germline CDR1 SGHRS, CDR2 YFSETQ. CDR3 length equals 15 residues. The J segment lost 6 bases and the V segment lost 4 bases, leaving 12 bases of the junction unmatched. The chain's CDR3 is CASSPGDRGSSEQYF. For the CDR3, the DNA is TGCGCCAGCAGCCCGGGCGACAGGGGATCGAGCGAGCAGTACTTC.

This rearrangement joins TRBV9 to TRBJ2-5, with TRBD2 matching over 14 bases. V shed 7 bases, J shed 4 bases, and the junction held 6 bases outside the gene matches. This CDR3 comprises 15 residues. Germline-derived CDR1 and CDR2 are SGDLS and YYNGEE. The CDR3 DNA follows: TGTGCCAGCGGAACGACTAGCGGGGGGGTAGAGACCCAGTACTTC. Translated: CASGTTSGGVETQYF.

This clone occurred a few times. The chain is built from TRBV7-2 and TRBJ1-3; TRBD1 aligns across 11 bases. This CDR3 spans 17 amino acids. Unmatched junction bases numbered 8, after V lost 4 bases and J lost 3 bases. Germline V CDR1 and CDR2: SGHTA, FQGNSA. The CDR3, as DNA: TGTGCCAGCAGCTACGGGGGACAGGGGGTTGGTGGAAACACCATATATTTT. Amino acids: CASSYGGQGVGGNTIYF.

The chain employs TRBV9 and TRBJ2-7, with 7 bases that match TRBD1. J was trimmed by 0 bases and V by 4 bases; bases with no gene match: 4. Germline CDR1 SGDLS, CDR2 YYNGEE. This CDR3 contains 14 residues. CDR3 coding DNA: TGTGCCAGCAGCCCCAGGGGGAGCTCCTACGAGCAGTACTTC. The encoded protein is CASSPRGSSYEQYF.

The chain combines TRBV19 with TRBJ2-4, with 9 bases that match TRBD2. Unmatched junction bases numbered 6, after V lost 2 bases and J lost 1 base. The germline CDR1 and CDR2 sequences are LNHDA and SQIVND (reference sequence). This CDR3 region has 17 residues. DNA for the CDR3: TGTGCCAGTAGTATATTTACTAGCGGGCAGGCCAAAAACATTCAGTACTTC. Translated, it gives CASSIFTSGQAKNIQYF.

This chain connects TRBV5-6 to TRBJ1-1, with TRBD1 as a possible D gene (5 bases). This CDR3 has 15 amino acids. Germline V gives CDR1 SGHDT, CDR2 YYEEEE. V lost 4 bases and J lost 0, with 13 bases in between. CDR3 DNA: TGTGCCAGCAGCCCCGTGGCAGGGATGAACACTGAAGCTTTCTTT. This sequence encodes CASSPVAGMNTEAFF.

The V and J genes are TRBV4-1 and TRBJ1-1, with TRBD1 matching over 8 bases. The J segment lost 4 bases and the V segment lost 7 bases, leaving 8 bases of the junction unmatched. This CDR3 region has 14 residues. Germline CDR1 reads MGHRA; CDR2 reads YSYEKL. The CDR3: CASTPGQGGTEAFF. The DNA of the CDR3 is TGCGCCAGCACCCCCGGACAGGGAGGCACTGAAGCTTTCTTT.

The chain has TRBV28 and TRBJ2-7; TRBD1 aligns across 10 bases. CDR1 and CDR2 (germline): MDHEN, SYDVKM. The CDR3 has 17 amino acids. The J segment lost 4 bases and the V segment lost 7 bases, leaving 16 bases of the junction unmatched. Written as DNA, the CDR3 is TGTGCCAGCAAGCCTGTTATCGGACAGGGGGGTCGGTACGAGCAGTACTTC. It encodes CASKPVIGQGGRYEQYF.

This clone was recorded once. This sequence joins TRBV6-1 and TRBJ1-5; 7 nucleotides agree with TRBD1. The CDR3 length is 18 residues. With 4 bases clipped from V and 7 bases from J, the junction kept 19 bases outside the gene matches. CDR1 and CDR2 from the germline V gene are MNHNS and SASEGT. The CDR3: CASSARDRLLDTGQPQHF. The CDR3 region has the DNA TGTGCCAGCAGTGCACGGGACAGACTCTTAGATACCGGACAGCCCCAGCATTTT.

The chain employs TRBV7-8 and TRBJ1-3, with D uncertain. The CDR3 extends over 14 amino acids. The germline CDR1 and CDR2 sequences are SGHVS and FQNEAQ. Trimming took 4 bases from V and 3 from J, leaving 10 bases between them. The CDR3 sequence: CASSSAQVGNTIYF. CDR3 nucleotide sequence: TGTGCCAGCAGCTCGGCTCAGGTTGGAAACACCATATATTTT.